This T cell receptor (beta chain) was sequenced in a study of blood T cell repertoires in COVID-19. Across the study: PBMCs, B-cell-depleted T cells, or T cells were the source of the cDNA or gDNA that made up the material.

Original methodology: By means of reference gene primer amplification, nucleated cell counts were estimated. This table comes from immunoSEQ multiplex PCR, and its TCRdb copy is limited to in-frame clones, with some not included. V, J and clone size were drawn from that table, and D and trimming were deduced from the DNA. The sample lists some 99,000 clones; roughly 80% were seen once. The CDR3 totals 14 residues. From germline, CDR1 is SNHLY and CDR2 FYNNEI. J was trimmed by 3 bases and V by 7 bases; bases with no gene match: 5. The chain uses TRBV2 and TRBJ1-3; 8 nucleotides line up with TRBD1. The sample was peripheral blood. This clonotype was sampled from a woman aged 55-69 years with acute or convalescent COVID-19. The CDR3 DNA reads TGTGCCAGCAAGGGACAGGATATTGGAAACACCATATATTTT. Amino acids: CASKGQDIGNTIYF.